Listed here is a single T cell receptor beta chain. This receptor's antigen is unknown. No much larger clone exists at a distance of one base, and base qualities are not known. Libraries were made using the immunoSEQ multiplex PCR assay. For the multiplex PCR, a mixture combining 60 forward primers for TCR Vbeta segments and 13 reverse primers for TCR Jbeta segments was used. Amplification of the CDR3 region of rearranged TCR beta genes was performed with a multiplex PCR assay on genomic DNA. The amplified TCR beta libraries were sequenced on the Illumina HiSeq System as 87-base-pair reads. In the source study's methods: In a later analysis, roughly 80 million unique TCR beta chains were counted across the approximately 640 repertoires, and approximately 9.9 million of these chains were shared by at least two donors. Raw reads were error-corrected and collapsed into unique sequences with a nearest-neighbor algorithm that merged closely related sequences to remove PCR and sequencing errors. V, D and J gene segments were assigned by aligning CDR3 sequences to IMGT reference sequences. Each retained sequence needed at least a six-nucleotide match to both a V gene segment and a J gene segment. A rearrangement was called productive if the CDR3 had no stop codons and remained in frame with V and J, and every other rearrangement was called non-productive. Following IMGT convention, CDR3 was defined as the stretch from the second conserved V-encoded cysteine to the conserved J-encoded phenylalanine. Sequences without an unambiguous match to a single V gene segment were excluded from the earlier analysis of over 500 of the donors. In an earlier analysis of some 590 of the donors, V segments were called functional above 56.7% productive rearrangements and were called segregating when the between-donor standard deviation exceeded 5%. To diagnose cytomegalovirus status from the catalog of TCR beta chain sequences, a statistical classification framework was built. V and J gene assignment, in a later analysis, came from comparing TCR nucleotide sequences with IMGT/GENE-DB human TR gene sequences. Using the TCRdist pipeline, a later analysis assigned CDR3 sequences along with most-parsimonious VDJ recombination scenarios. In a later analysis, each TCR beta chain was defined by its CDR3 amino acid sequence together with its V-gene family, and reads lacking a unique V-gene family were excluded. In a later analysis, 550 to 650 highly shared, low-generation-probability nucleotide sequences were removed to address suspected cross-contamination and a sequencing artifact. For each public chain, a later analysis derived a clonal expansion index from normalized ranks of inferred template counts within each repertoire. A later analysis computed generation probabilities with a VDJ recombination model fitted to out-of-frame rearrangements, and checked the results against IGoR. Hypergeometric tests were used in a later analysis to score TCR-TCR, TCR-HLA and TCR-CMV co-occurrence, with a repertoire-size bias correction applied to the TCR pairs. To estimate false discovery rates, a later analysis permuted the HLA or CMV assignments 20 times. In a later analysis, co-occurring TCRs were grouped with DBSCAN, and TCRdist sequence similarity was added when clustering was performed within HLA-allele-positive subsets. For co-occurrence clustering, repertoires with fewer than 30,000 or more than 120,000 public chains were excluded, along with five repertoires with anomalous nucleotide sharing. The clones in this table, taken by TCRdb from immuneACCESS, are in-frame only. Not every clone is retained; where verified, under half of the shortfall comes from an unresolved V gene, and the cause of the rest is unknown. The V and J calls and clone size come from that table; D and trimming were worked out from the DNA. In this sample the table shows roughly 81,000 clones, 65% to 80% of which occur a single time. The ten largest make up over 2% of the sample.

The data derive from a study of cytomegalovirus exposure and HLA in healthy donors (dated by TCRdb to about 2017). Regarding the research as a whole: In an earlier analysis of under 750 of the donors, approximately 260 Gb of sequence data and 95 million to 130 million unique TCR beta sequences from 180 million or so T cells were reported. The later analysis used no new phenotypic data to find candidate immune exposures, relying instead on TCR beta sequences and their occurrence across donors. Typing coverage differed by locus: A, B, C, DRB1 and DQB1 were typed in roughly 620-630 donors, DQA1 in around 500, DPA1 in 600 to 610, and DPB1 in 450 to 480. Every repertoire in the discovery cohort had been generated on one and the same sequencing platform. The study profiled the T cell repertoires of some 610 subjects by immunosequencing and related them to cytomegalovirus serostatus. In addition to the first cohort of around 670 subjects, a separate validation cohort of 130 or so different subjects was used. Because of strong linkage in the cohort, 4 to 6 DR-DQ haplotypes were treated as single units for association and clustering. Donor age, sex, ethnicity and CMV serostatus were compiled alongside the repertoire data. On average, around 200,000 unique TCR beta nucleotide sequences were sequenced per donor among about 400 genotyped donors of the cohort, with about 19% of those sequences being non-productive. To study patterns of TCR occurrence, a later analysis re-analyzed previously published TCR beta repertoires from 500 to 850 donors and added high-resolution HLA genotyping. An early release covering about 600 HLA-typed donors comprised approximately 290 gigabases of sequencing data and some 79 million unique TCR sequences. Of the approximately 400 genotyped donors, 80% to 90% were placed in the genetic ancestry cluster associated with self-reported Caucasian donors. A later genetic analysis used genome-wide SNP genotypes for about three fifths of the 666 donors, treating that subset as a discovery cohort. The study combined high-throughput TCR immunosequencing, statistical association of individual TCRs with disease status, and machine learning to predict cytomegalovirus infection status. The study aimed to test whether signatures of past pathogen exposure could be identified by cataloging public T cell receptors. To decide whether each TCR beta V gene segment behaved as functional or pseudogenic, an earlier analysis of fewer than 750 of the donors relied on high-throughput TCR beta sequencing. Class I and class II HLA loci were covered by the typing at four-digit resolution.

Sequences SEHNR (CDR1) and FQNEAQ (CDR2) are obtained from the germline V gene (reference sequence). The CDR3 runs 16 amino acids, cysteine and phenylalanine included. Only the CDR3 DNA stays, 48 bases, in frame from base 1. V is clipped by 5 bases and J by 7 bases, and the sequence between their germline boundaries is 23 bases long. On the study overall, not on this receptor specifically: A total of 164 TCR beta chains were listed by the study as associated with cytomegalovirus. The presence/absence analyses assumed that sequencing depth was roughly uniform across donors, and that assumption may not be true. A further reported finding was that TCR beta sequences accurately predicted the HLA-A and HLA-B alleles for most subjects in the first cohort. Because HLA typing was unavailable for some donors at each locus, only the typed subset was used in association tests. In a later genetic analysis, fewer N-insertions in productive TCRs were reported among donors in an Asian-associated ancestry cluster than the roughly 700-donor mean. Most TCR sequences were seen in very few donors, while some public TCRs were found in many individuals. A later analysis reported that several top co-occurrence clusters appeared linked to parvovirus B19, influenza, CMV and Epstein-Barr virus. An earlier analysis of some 560 of the donors showed that most TCR beta V segments appeared in productive rearrangements either about 90% or about 30% of the time, which broadly matched IMGT annotations. At a false discovery rate of 0.05, a later analysis linked roughly 17,000 TCR beta sequences to specific HLA alleles. The authors suggested that the approach could potentially be generalized to other disease states and immunological phenotypes. Correlated functional status among segregating V segments might be attributable to linkage disequilibrium, but an unknown experimental factor could not be ruled out. Cytomegalovirus status was reported to be diagnosed by the classifier with high specificity and sensitivity in both the original and validation cohorts. A cluster of highly shared sequence variants was judged likely to represent a technical artifact of the sequencing pipeline. Assigning TCR associations to individual alleles was difficult when HLA alleles, especially DR and DQ, strongly co-occurred. A later analysis found that most CMV-associated TCR beta chains appeared HLA-restricted, with HLA associations seemingly driven largely by CMV exposure. Because counts were too low, more than 15 rarely observed V segments, including chromosome 9 orphons, were excluded from the earlier analysis of some 590 of the donors. A later analysis found that TCR association rates varied across HLA loci, with DRB1 alleles showing the most associated TCRs and HLA-C alleles the fewest. Immune exposure information for the cohort was limited to CMV serostatus. A few of the identified cytomegalovirus-associated TCR beta chains were confirmed in vitro to be specific for cytomegalovirus antigens. A later genetic analysis associated a missense DCLRE1C variant with V-gene and J-gene trimming of TCR beta chains, and an independent cohort replicated the association. This cohort had only TCR beta chains sequenced, and the lack of alpha or paired-chain data limited which features could be detected. The 87-base-pair reads could not distinguish some IMGT-functional V segments, including TRBV6-2 and TRBV6-3, so those segments were excluded. A later analysis found that HLA-associated TCR beta chains were more clonally expanded and had lower generation probabilities than equally common non-associated chains.

The cohort comprised approximately 700 healthy bone marrow donors. Cohort members were all nominally healthy when sampled, although unrecorded immune exposures were likely present. The donor tested CMV seronegative and was one of the 352 seronegative cohort members. A peripheral blood sample was collected from each donor, and TCR beta sequencing was performed on peripheral blood mononuclear cells. The Qiagen DNeasy Blood Extraction Kit was used to extract genomic DNA from the blood cell samples. The sequencing sample was made of PBMCs. This clonotype was obtained from a man aged 25-40 years in good health and CMV-seronegative. Recombination linked TRBV7-9 to TRBJ1-1; TRBD1 is possibly the D segment (6 matching bases). The CDR3 here reads CASSQAMTGHKVEAFF. The bases read TGTGCCAGCAGCCAAGCTATGACGGGACATAAAGTTGAAGCTTTCTTT.